This T cell receptor (beta chain) appears in the sequencing data of a study of blood T cell repertoires in COVID-19. Study details: Acute and convalescent COVID-19 samples came from the United States, Italy and Spain. PBMCs, B-cell-depleted T cells, or T cells provided the cDNA or gDNA that made up the material.

Authors' data handling: Using reference gene primer amplification, nucleated cell counts were estimated. Produced via immunoSEQ multiplex PCR; TCRdb's table is partial and in-frame only. The V and J calls and clone size are taken from that table; D and trimming were inferred from the DNA. The sample contains some 150,000 clones, over 70% of which appear only once. CDR1 is LGHNA, CDR2 YSLEER, per germline. CDR3 length equals 15 residues. V lost 1 base, J lost 2 bases, and 1 base stayed unmatched. The TCR sequence derives from a man aged 55 to 70 with acute or convalescent COVID-19. This chain links TRBV4-3 with TRBJ2-7; TRBD1 matches 11 bases. Material for sequencing was peripheral blood. The CDR3: CASSQGTGGAYEQYF. In nucleotides, the CDR3 is TGCGCCAGCAGCCAAGGGACAGGGGGCGCCTACGAGCAGTACTTC.